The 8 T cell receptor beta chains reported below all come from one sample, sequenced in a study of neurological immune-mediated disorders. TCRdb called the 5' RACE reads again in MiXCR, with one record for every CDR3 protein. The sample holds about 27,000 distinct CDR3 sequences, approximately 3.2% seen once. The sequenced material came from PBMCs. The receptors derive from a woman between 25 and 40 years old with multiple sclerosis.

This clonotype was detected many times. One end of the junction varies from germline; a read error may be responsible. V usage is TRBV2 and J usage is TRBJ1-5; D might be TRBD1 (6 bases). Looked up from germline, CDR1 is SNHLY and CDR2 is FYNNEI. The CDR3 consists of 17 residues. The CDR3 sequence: CASRPRYDTGRRQPQNF. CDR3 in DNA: TGTGCCAGCAGGCCTCGCTATGACACAGGGCGGCGGCAGCCCCAGAATTTT.

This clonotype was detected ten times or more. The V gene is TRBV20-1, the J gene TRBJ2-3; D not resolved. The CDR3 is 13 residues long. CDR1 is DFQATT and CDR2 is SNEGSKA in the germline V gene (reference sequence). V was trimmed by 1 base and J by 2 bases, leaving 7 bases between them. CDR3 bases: TGCAGTGCTAGAGTGGAAATCACAGATACGCAGTATTTT. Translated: CSARVEITDTQYF.

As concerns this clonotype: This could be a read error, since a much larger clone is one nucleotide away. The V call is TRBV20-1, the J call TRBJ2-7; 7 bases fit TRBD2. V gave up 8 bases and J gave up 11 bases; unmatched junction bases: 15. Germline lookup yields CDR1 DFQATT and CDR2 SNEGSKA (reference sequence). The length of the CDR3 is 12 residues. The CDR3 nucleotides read TGCAGTCACCGAGCGGACCGGGGGGAGAAGTACTTC. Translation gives CSHRADRGEKYF.

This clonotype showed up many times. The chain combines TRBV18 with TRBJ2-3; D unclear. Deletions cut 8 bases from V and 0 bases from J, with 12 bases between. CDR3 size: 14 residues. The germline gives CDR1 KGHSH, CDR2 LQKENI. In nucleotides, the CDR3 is TGTGCCAGCCTGCCGACGATTAGCACAGATACGCAGTATTTT. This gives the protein CASLPTISTDTQYF. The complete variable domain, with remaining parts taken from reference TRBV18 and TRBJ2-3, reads NAGVMQNPRHLVRRRGQEARLRCSPMKGHSHVYWYRQLPEEGLKFMVYLQKENIIDESGMPKERFSAEFPKEGPSILRIQQVVRGDSAAYFCASLPTISTDTQYFGPGTRLTVL.

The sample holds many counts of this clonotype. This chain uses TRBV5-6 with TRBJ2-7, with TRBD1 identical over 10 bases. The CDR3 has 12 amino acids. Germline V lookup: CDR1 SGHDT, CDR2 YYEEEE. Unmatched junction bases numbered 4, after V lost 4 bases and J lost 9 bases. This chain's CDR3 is CASSAGQGVQYF. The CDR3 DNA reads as TGTGCCAGCAGCGCAGGACAGGGGGTGCAGTACTTC.

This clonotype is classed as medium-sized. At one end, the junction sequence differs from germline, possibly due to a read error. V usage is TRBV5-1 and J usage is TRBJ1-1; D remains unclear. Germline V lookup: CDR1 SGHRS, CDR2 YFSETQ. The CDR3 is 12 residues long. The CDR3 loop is CASSSGRSEAFF. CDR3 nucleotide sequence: TGTGCCAGCAGCTCAGGACGGTCTGAAGCTTTCTTT.

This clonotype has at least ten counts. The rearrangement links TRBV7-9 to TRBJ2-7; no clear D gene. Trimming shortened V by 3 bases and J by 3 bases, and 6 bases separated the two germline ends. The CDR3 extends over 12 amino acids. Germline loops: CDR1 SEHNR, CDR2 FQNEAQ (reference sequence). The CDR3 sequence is CASSLTDYEQYF. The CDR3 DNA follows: TGTGCCAGCAGCTTGACTGACTACGAGCAGTACTTC.

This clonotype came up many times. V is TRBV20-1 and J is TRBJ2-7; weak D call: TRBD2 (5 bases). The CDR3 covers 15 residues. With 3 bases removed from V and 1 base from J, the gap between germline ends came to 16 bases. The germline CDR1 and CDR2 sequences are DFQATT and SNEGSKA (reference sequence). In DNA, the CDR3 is TGCAGTGCTAGGCCAGCGGATGGCGCATCCTACGAGCAGTACTTC. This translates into CSARPADGASYEQYF.